This TCR beta chain came from a study of blood T cells in healthy people across ages. The V and J ends lost 6 bases and 0 bases respectively, with 15 bases between them. CDR3 size: 15 residues. CDR1 and CDR2 (germline): DFQATT, SNEGSKA (reference sequence). Using a J-beta primer mix together with a sample-barcoded 5' primer, a second PCR was run for about 6 to 11 cycles. TCRdb re-derived calls from the 5' RACE reads in MiXCR, one entry per CDR3 protein. The table records about 800,000 distinct CDR3 sequences, roughly 25% of them present only once. The sample was also reused in another study, on T cells of mothers and their children. That paper notes: There were over 10 million TCR beta CDR3 reads from each mother and around 2.7 million from each child.

The source is a boy younger than 18 in good health. The chain carries TRBV20-1 and TRBJ2-4; no firm D call. The source material was blood. As DNA, the CDR3 is TGCAGTGCCACCCTGGGGTTACGAGCCAAAAACATTCAGTACTTC. Protein product: CSATLGLRAKNIQYF.